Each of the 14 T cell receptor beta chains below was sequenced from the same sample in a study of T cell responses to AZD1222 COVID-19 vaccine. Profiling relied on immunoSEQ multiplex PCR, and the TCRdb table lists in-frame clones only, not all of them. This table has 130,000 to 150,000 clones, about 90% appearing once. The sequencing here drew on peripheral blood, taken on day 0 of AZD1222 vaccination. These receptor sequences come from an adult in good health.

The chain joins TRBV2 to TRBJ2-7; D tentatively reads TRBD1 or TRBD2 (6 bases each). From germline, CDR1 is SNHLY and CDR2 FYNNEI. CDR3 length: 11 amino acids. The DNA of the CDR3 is TGTACCAACGGGGGCCCCTACGAGCAGTACTTC. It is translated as CTNGGPYEQYF.

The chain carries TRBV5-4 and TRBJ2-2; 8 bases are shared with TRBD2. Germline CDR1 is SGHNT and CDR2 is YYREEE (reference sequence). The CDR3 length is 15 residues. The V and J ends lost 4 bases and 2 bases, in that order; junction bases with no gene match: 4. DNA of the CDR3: TGTGCCAGCAGCCTGACTAGCGATAACACCGGGGAGCTGTTTTTT. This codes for CASSLTSDNTGELFF.

The DNA for the CDR3 is TGTGCCAGCAGCTTATCCATCCTCCACGAGCAGTACTTC. Its protein is CASSLSILHEQYF. V is TRBV7-3 and J is TRBJ2-7, with D hard to call. CDR3 size: 13 residues. CDR1 is SGHTA and CDR2 is FQGTGA in the germline V gene. V was pared by 2 bases and J by 5 bases, with 10 bases between.

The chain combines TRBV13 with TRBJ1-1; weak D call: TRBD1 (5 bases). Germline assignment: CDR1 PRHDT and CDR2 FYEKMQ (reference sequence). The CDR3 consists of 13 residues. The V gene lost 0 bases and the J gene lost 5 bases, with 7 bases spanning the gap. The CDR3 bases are TGTGCCAGCAGCTTAGGGGGGCGGACTGAAGCTTTCTTT. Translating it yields CASSLGGRTEAFF.

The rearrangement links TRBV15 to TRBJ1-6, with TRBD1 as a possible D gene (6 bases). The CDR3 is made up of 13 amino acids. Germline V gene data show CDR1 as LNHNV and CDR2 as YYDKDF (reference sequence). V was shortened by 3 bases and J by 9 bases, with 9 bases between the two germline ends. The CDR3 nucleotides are TGTGCCACCAGCAGGGTACAGGGTTCACCCCTCCACTTT. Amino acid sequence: CATSRVQGSPLHF.

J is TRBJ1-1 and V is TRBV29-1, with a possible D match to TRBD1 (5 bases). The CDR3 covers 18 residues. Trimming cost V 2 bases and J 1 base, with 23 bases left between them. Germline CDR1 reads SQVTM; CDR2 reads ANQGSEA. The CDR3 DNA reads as TGCAGCGTTGAAAGGTTTGAGGGGCTTGGGATCTCGAACACTGAAGCTTTCTTT. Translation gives CSVERFEGLGISNTEAFF.

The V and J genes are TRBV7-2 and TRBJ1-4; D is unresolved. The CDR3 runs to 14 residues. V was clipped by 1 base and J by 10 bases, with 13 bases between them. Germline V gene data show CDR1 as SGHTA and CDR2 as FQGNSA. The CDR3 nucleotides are TGTGCCAGCAGCTTAGAATCTTCTGGGAGAAAACTGTTTTTT. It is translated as CASSLESSGRKLFF.

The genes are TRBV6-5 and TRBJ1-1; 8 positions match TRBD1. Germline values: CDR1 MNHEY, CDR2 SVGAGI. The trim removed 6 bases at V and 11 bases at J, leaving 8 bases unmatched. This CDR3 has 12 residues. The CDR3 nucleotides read TGTGCCAGCAGCCACGGACAGGGAAATGCTTTCTTT. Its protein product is CASSHGQGNAFF.

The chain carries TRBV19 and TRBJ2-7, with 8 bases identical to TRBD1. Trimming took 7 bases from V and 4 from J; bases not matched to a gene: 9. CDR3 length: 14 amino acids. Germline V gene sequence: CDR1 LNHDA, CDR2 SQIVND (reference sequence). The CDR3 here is CASIGTGNFYEQYF. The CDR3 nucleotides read TGTGCCAGTATAGGGACAGGAAATTTTTACGAGCAGTACTTC.

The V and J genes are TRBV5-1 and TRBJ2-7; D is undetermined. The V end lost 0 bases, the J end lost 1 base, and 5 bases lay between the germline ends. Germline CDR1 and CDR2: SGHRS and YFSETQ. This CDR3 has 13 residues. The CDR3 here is CASSLVRSYEQYF. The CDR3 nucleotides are TGCGCCAGCAGCTTGGTAAGGTCCTACGAGCAGTACTTC.

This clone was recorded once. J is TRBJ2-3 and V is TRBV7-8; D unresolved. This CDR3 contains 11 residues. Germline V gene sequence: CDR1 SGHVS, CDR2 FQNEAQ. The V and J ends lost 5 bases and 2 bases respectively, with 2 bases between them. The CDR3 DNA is TGTGCCAGCAGCCTCACAGATACGCAGTATTTT. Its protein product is CASSLTDTQYF.

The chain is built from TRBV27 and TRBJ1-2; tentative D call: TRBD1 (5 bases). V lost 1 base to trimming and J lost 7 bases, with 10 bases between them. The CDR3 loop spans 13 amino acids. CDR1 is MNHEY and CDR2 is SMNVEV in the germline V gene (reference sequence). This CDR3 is CASSLYGGAGYTF. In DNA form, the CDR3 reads TGTGCCAGCAGTTTATACGGAGGGGCTGGCTACACCTTC.

This chain's CDR3 is CASSQDIVYTEAFF. CDR3 coding DNA: TGCGCCAGCAGCCAAGATATAGTTTACACTGAAGCTTTCTTT. The genes are TRBV4-3 and TRBJ1-1; D not certain. V lost 0 bases, J lost 3 bases, and 8 bases lay in between. The CDR3 is 14 residues long. Germline V lookup: CDR1 LGHNA, CDR2 YSLEER.

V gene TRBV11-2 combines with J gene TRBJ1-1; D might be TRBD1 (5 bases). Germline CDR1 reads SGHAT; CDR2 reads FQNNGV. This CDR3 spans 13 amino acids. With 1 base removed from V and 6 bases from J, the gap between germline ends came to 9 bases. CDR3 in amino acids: CASSLGIRAEAFF. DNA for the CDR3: TGTGCCAGCAGCTTAGGGATCAGGGCTGAAGCTTTCTTT.